These T cell receptor beta chains were read from a single sample in a study of beta chain features in type 1 diabetes. Repertoires were generated with immunoSEQ multiplex PCR, while TCRdb's copy carries only in-frame clones and drops some. In the table there are about 900,000 clones, 15% to 20% of which are singletons. The sample comprised naive CD4+ T cells from blood. These TCRs come from a woman between 18 and 29 years old in good health. The CDR3 runs from the conserved cysteine through the conserved F or W. Fields, in order: J gene, D gene, clone size, CDR3 length, V gene, CDR3 DNA, CDR3 protein. A D gene is named only where the DNA matches it firmly. Clone size appears in some rows only: once, few, many, or a class for an expanded clone.

>TRBJ2-1|NA|NA|15|TRBV5-4
TGTGCCAGCAGCTCTGTCGCGGGTGTAGACAATGAGCAGTTCTTC
CASSSVAGVDNEQFF
>TRBJ2-3|NA|few|15|TRBV7-2
TGTGCCAGCAGCTTAGCCCGAACAGGCACAGATACGCAGTATTTT
CASSLARTGTDTQYF
>TRBJ2-3|TRBD2|NA|14|TRBV2
TGTGCCGGGGGACTAGCTGCTAGCACAGATACGCAGTATTTT
CAGGLAASTDTQYF
>TRBJ2-1|NA|NA|16|TRBV25-1
TGTGCCAGCAGTGAAAATGTGGTAGCTGGGCGGACTGAGCAGTTCTTC
CASSENVVAGRTEQFF
>TRBJ2-3|TRBD1|NA|14|TRBV5-6
TGTGCCAGCAGTAAGGACAGGGGGCCAGATACGCAGTATTTT
CASSKDRGPDTQYF
>TRBJ2-5|NA|few|14|TRBV27
TGTGCCAGCAAACTTAGGTATCCCCAAGAGACCCAGTACTTC
CASKLRYPQETQYF
>TRBJ2-6|NA|many|15|TRBV21-1
TGTGCCAGCGCAAGGCGGGGAGTTGGGGCCAACGTCCTGACTTTC
CASARRGVGANVLTF
>TRBJ1-5|NA|few|16|TRBV4-2
TGTGCCAGCAGCCGAGGGGGTTACAGGGACAATCAGCCCCAGCATTTT
CASSRGGYRDNQPQHF
>TRBJ2-7|NA|few|13|TRBV28
TGTGCCAGCAGCCTTGACTTGGGAGTACAGCAGTACTTC
CASSLDLGVQQYF
>TRBJ2-1|NA|NA|15|TRBV21-1
TGTGCCAGCAGCAAACCGAGGACCCGGCTCAATGAGCAGTTCTTC
CASSKPRTRLNEQFF
>TRBJ1-3|NA|NA|13|TRBV5-1
TGCGCCAGCAGTCAGGGCTCTGGAAACACCATATATTTT
CASSQGSGNTIYF
>TRBJ2-3|NA|NA|15|TRBV2
TGTGCCAGCAGTGATCGCAGGGGAGGGACAGATACGCAGTATTTT
CASSDRRGGTDTQYF
>TRBJ2-7|NA|NA|14|TRBV7-2
TGTGCCAGCAGCTTAGACTGGCTAACCTACGAGCAGTACTTC
CASSLDWLTYEQYF
>TRBJ2-7|NA|few|13|TRBV13
TGTGCCAGCAGCTTACTGAAGGGATACGAGCAGTACTTC
CASSLLKGYEQYF
>TRBJ2-7|TRBD2|once|15|TRBV6-5
TGTGCCAGCACCAGGGTAGCGGGAGGCTCCTACGAGCAGTACTTC
CASTRVAGGSYEQYF
>TRBJ1-2|NA|NA|12|TRBV6-5
TGTGCCAGCAGTGCCGGGGGGTATGGCTACACCTTC
CASSAGGYGYTF
>TRBJ2-7|NA|few|13|TRBV15
TGTGCCACCAGCAGAATAGAGGGAGACGAGCAGTACTTC
CATSRIEGDEQYF
>TRBJ2-7|TRBD2|few|17|TRBV4-1
TGCGCCAGCAGCCAAGTGCTCGGCGGGACTAGCAGCTACGAGCAGTACTTC
CASSQVLGGTSSYEQYF
>TRBJ1-2|NA|NA|15|TRBV6-6
TGTGCCAGCAGTTACGCGGGGGGCGGTAACTATGGCTACACCTTC
CASSYAGGGNYGYTF
>TRBJ2-5|TRBD2|few|19|TRBV7-9
TGTGCCAGCAGCCCTCGGACTAGCGGGAGTAGGAGGTTCGGAGAGACCCAGTACTTC
CASSPRTSGSRRFGETQYF
>TRBJ2-2|NA|few|16|TRBV5-4
TGTGCCAGCAGCTTGAAAGGGGCGCGGAACACCGGGGAGCTGTTTTTT
CASSLKGARNTGELFF
>TRBJ2-7|NA|few|21|TRBV21-1
TGTGCCAGCAGCGATCGAAATTCGCTCACCCTACGTACTAGCGGGAGGCACGAGCAGTACTTC
CASSDRNSLTLRTSGRHEQYF
>TRBJ2-7|TRBD1|NA|12|TRBV29-1
TGCAGCGTGACCAGGGGGCAGTACGAGCAGTACTTC
CSVTRGQYEQYF
>TRBJ2-1|NA|few|15|TRBV7-3
TGTGCCAGCAGCTCCAGACAAGAAGACTACAATGAGCAGTTCTTC
CASSSRQEDYNEQFF
>TRBJ2-3|TRBD1|few|16|TRBV4-3
TGCGCCAGCAGCCCGAAAACAGGGGGCAAGGCAGATACGCAGTATTTT
CASSPKTGGKADTQYF
>TRBJ1-2|TRBD1|NA|14|TRBV28
TGTGCCAGCAGTTTCTCGGGACAGAGCTATGGCTACACCTTC
CASSFSGQSYGYTF
>TRBJ1-3|TRBD1|few|15|TRBV6-5
TGTGCCAGCAGTTACTCGACAGGGACTGGAAACACCATATATTTT
CASSYSTGTGNTIYF
>TRBJ2-5|TRBD1|NA|14|TRBV28
TGTGCCAGCAGATGGACAGGGGCATGGGAGACCCAGTACTTC
CASRWTGAWETQYF
>TRBJ2-1|NA|few|16|TRBV12-5
TGTGCTAGTGGTTGGGGGGTCAGGGGGATTGGCGTTGAGCAGTTCTTC
CASGWGVRGIGVEQFF
>TRBJ2-1|TRBD2|few|13|TRBV11-2
TGTGCCAGCAGCACTTTGGGTAGCGGGAGAGTGTTCTTC
CASSTLGSGRVFF
>TRBJ2-2|TRBD1|few|15|TRBV27
TGTGCCAGCAGTTTATGGCAGGGGGTTACCGGGGAGCTGTTTTTT
CASSLWQGVTGELFF
>TRBJ2-5|NA|NA|11|TRBV5-6
TGTGCCAGCAGCCTGCAAGAGACCCAGTACTTC
CASSLQETQYF
>TRBJ2-3|NA|few|14|TRBV7-3
TGTGCCAGCAGCTGGGGGGCACGCACAGATACGCAGTATTTT
CASSWGARTDTQYF
>TRBJ2-7|TRBD2|NA|15|TRBV7-9
TGTGCCAGCAGCTTCTGGCGGGAGGGCCATTACGAGCAGTACTTC
CASSFWREGHYEQYF
>TRBJ2-3|NA|NA|13|TRBV11-3
TGTGCCAGCAGTTTGGGAGTGGGTGATACGCAGTATTTT
CASSLGVGDTQYF
>TRBJ2-7|TRBD1|NA|14|TRBV6-1
TGTGCCAGCAGGGCCCGGACAGGGAACTACGAGCAGTACTTC
CASRARTGNYEQYF
>TRBJ2-7|TRBD1|NA|14|TRBV6-5
TGTGCCAGCAGTTACAGTGGGACAGCCTACGAGCAGTACTTC
CASSYSGTAYEQYF
>TRBJ1-1|NA|NA|13|TRBV15
TGTGCCACCAGCAGAGATCTGGATACTGAAGCTTTCTTT
CATSRDLDTEAFF
>TRBJ2-7|NA|NA|17|TRBV7-7
TGTGCTAGCAGCTTAGGTAGCCGAGGTAGGGTAGCCTACGAGCAGTACTTC
CASSLGSRGRVAYEQYF
>TRBJ2-2|NA|once|14|TRBV7-2
TGTGCCAGCAGCCAGGACAGTGATATCGGGGAGCTGTTTTTT
CASSQDSDIGELFF
>TRBJ2-5|NA|NA|13|TRBV9
TGTGCCAGCAGCCGAAGGGTGTTGGAGACCCAGTACTTC
CASSRRVLETQYF
>TRBJ1-2|NA|few|14|TRBV7-9
TGTGCCAGCAGCTTCCTTTTCAGAGATTATGGCTACACCTTC
CASSFLFRDYGYTF
>TRBJ1-2|NA|NA|13|TRBV11-2
TGTGCCAGCAGCTTACAGGCCTCCTATGGCTACACCTTC
CASSLQASYGYTF
>TRBJ1-1|TRBD1|NA|14|TRBV6-6
TGTGCCAGCAGTGGAGGGGGCCCGGACACTGAAGCTTTCTTT
CASSGGGPDTEAFF
>TRBJ2-1|NA|NA|15|TRBV6-5
TGTGCCAGCAGTCAAGGACAGCCCGGACACAATGAGCAGTTCTTC
CASSQGQPGHNEQFF
>TRBJ2-1|TRBD2|few|16|TRBV9
TGTGCCAGCAGCGTAGAGGGGCTAGCGGGGAACAATGAGCAGTTCTTC
CASSVEGLAGNNEQFF
>TRBJ2-5|NA|few|13|TRBV9
TGTGCCAGCAGCTCAGGGGGGGGTGAGACCCAGTACTTC
CASSSGGGETQYF
>TRBJ2-7|NA|few|16|TRBV4-3
TGCGCCAGCAGCCAAGATGTAAGGGACTGGTATTACGAGCAGTACTTC
CASSQDVRDWYYEQYF
>TRBJ1-5|NA|NA|15|TRBV19
TGTGCCAGTAGTATCCGCGGGAATAGCAATCAGCCCCAGCATTTT
CASSIRGNSNQPQHF